Below, 17 T cell receptor beta chains from the same sample are listed, as sequenced in a study of response to subunit inactivated influenza vaccine. TCRdb ran MiXCR on the RT-PCR reads and lists one entry per CDR3 protein. The data contain around 520,000 distinct CDR3 sequences, approximately 12% of them singletons. Sample: PBMCs from blood, taken on the day of vaccination. These receptors originate from a man aged 50 or older who received an inactivated influenza vaccine.

There are many counts of this clonotype. This chain uses TRBV4-2 with TRBJ1-6; 9 bases line up with TRBD1. Germline lookup yields CDR1 LGHNA and CDR2 YNFKEQ. This CDR3 is 17 amino acids long. The V segment lost 4 bases and the J segment 7 bases; nucleotides outside the gene matches: 11. The CDR3 region has the DNA TGTGCCAGCAGCCTTATCACCGGGACAGGGCACAATTCACCCCTCCACTTT. It is translated as CASSLITGTGHNSPLHF.

This clonotype was observed a handful of times. The chain links TRBV12-3 or TRBV12-4 to TRBJ2-3, with no clear D. The CDR3 covers 15 residues. With 2 bases removed from V and 2 bases from J, the gap between germline ends came to 11 bases. CDR3 amino acids: CASSLNLQFTDTQYF. The DNA of the CDR3 is TGTGCCAGCAGTTTAAATCTGCAGTTCACAGATACGCAGTATTTT.

The J gene is TRBJ1-5, the V gene TRBV7-2; 8 positions match TRBD1. The CDR3 totals 14 residues. The germline gives CDR1 SGHTA, CDR2 FQGNSA. V lost 0 bases and J lost 7; bases outside the gene matches: 2. The CDR3: CASSLAGQAQPQHF. DNA of the CDR3: TGTGCCAGCAGCTTAGCGGGACAGGCCCAGCCCCAGCATTTT.

In its sample, this clonotype was seen a few times. Written as DNA, the CDR3 is TGCAGTGCCACAGGACTAGCGGGGGAAAATGAGCAGTTCTTC. Protein: CSATGLAGENEQFF. This chain uses TRBV20-1 with TRBJ2-1; the match to TRBD2 covers 13 bases. The J segment lost 7 bases and the V segment lost 6 bases, leaving 6 bases of the junction unmatched. The V gene's germline CDR1 is DFQATT and CDR2 SNEGSKA (reference sequence). CDR3 size: 14 residues.

This clonotype was observed many times. The chain joins TRBV5-1 to TRBJ2-4, with 8 positions matching TRBD1. The CDR3 contains 14 residues. Germline values: CDR1 SGHRS, CDR2 YFSETQ. With 0 bases clipped from V and 7 bases from J, the junction kept 3 bases outside the gene matches. As DNA, the CDR3 is TGCGCCAGCAGCTTGGCCGGGACAGGTAACATTCAGTACTTC. This encodes CASSLAGTGNIQYF.

The rearrangement links TRBV27 to TRBJ1-1; D not certain. Trimming took 0 bases from V and 3 from J, leaving 14 bases between them. This CDR3 comprises 16 residues. The germline CDR1 and CDR2 sequences are MNHEY and SMNVEV (reference sequence). The DNA of the CDR3 is TGTGCCAGCAGTTTATCCCCGCCCCCCGGGGACACTGAAGCTTTCTTT. Protein product: CASSLSPPPGDTEAFF.

The V gene is TRBV29-1, the J gene TRBJ1-1; unclear D gene. The CDR3 length is 11 residues. Trimming removed 1 base at V and 7 bases at J, with 7 bases between. Germline V gene sequence: CDR1 SQVTM, CDR2 ANQGSEA. The chain's CDR3 is CSVEVVYEAFF. For the CDR3, the DNA is TGCAGCGTTGAAGTGGTTTATGAAGCTTTCTTT. Drawing the rest from reference TRBV29-1 and TRBJ1-1, the complete variable domain is SAVISQKPSRDICQRGTSLTIQCQVDSQVTMMFWYRQQPGQSLTLIATANQGSEATYESGFVIDKFPISRPNLTFSTLTVSNMSPEDSSIYLCSVEVVYEAFFGQGTRLTVV.

This clonotype was seen a few times. The chain employs TRBV11-2 and TRBJ2-7; 7 bases agree with TRBD2. The CDR3 totals 16 residues. Germline CDR1 SGHAT, CDR2 FQNNGV. V lost 0 bases to trimming and J lost 5 bases; unmatched junction nucleotides: 10. CDR3 sequence: CASSLEAGDPPNEQYF. In DNA form, the CDR3 reads TGTGCCAGCAGCTTAGAGGCGGGGGACCCACCCAACGAGCAGTACTTC.

This clonotype was seen ten or more times. V is TRBV3-1 and J is TRBJ2-3, with 11 bases aligning to TRBD2. Germline V CDR1 and CDR2: LGHDT, YNNKEL (reference sequence). The CDR3 length is 16 residues. The trim removed 0 bases at V and 6 bases at J, leaving 5 bases unmatched. This chain's CDR3 is CASSQDSLAGVDTQYF. The CDR3 DNA sequence: TGTGCCAGCAGCCAAGATTCACTAGCGGGAGTTGATACGCAGTATTTT.

The chain links TRBV6-6 to TRBJ2-5, with D perhaps matching TRBD1 or TRBD2 (5 bases each). From germline, CDR1 is MNHNY and CDR2 SVGAGI (reference sequence). The CDR3 extends over 13 amino acids. Trimming stripped 5 bases from V and 5 bases from J, with 12 bases between. Here the CDR3 DNA reads TGTGCCAGCAGTCGCCGGGACGGGGAGACCCAGTACTTC. This sequence encodes CASSRRDGETQYF.

Notes on this clonotype: The CDR3 does not close with the conserved phenylalanine or tryptophan, likely indicating a read error. The gene calls are TRBV4-1 and TRBJ1-1, with a tentative D call TRBD1 (5 bases). The CDR3 sequence is 15 residues long. Germline V gene data show CDR1 as MGHRA and CDR2 as YSYEKL. V was trimmed by 3 bases and J by 3 bases, leaving 14 bases between them. The CDR3 DNA sequence: TGCGCCAGCAGCCAGGAAGGCAGGGAGCACACTGAAGCTTTCATT. Its translation: CASSQEGREHTEAFI.

The chain joins TRBV20-1 to TRBJ2-1; D is ambiguous. Germline CDR1 DFQATT, CDR2 SNEGSKA (reference sequence). This CDR3 contains 14 residues. Between the trimmed V and J ends, which lost 0 bases and 4 bases, there was a span of 10 bases. DNA of the CDR3: TGCAGTGCTAGAGATCGGCAGAGATACAATGAGCAGTTCTTC. Translation: CSARDRQRYNEQFF.

The rearrangement links TRBV12-5 to TRBJ2-1; no reliable D call. The germline V gene has CDR1 LGHNT and CDR2 FRNRAP. CDR3 length: 13 residues. Deletions cut 3 bases from V and 6 bases from J, with 9 bases between. CDR3 in amino acids: CASGFHGRNEQFF. CDR3 DNA: TGTGCTAGTGGTTTTCACGGCCGCAATGAGCAGTTCTTC.

This clonotype was recorded a few times. The rearrangement uses TRBV7-9 and TRBJ1-2; D not certain. CDR3 length equals 15 residues. Germline V gene sequence: CDR1 SEHNR, CDR2 FQNEAQ (reference sequence). Trimming took off 5 bases at V and 2 bases at J, with 15 bases between the two ends. CDR3: CASSQLGEQNYGYTF. As DNA, the CDR3 is TGTGCCAGCAGCCAACTCGGGGAGCAGAACTATGGCTACACCTTC. The entire variable domain, with the rest obtained from reference TRBV7-9 and TRBJ1-2, is as follows: DTGVSQNPRHKITKRGQNVTFRCDPISEHNRLYWYRQTLGQGPEFLTYFQNEAQLEKSRLLSDRFSAERPKGSFSTLEIQRTEQGDSAMYLCASSQLGEQNYGYTFGSGTRLTVV.

This clonotype was counted many times. The rearrangement links TRBV10-3 to TRBJ2-7, with 11 positions matching TRBD1. Germline V gives CDR1 ENHRY, CDR2 SYGVKD. Germline trimming cut 6 bases from V and 4 bases from J; bases unmatched to any gene: 5. The CDR3 length is 14 residues. CDR3 protein: CAIRRDRGVYEQYF. CDR3 sequence (DNA): TGTGCCATCAGACGGGACAGGGGGGTGTACGAGCAGTACTTC.

The rearrangement uses TRBV30 and TRBJ2-1; weak D call: TRBD2 (5 bases). V was clipped by 4 bases and J by 7 bases, with 14 bases between them. Germline V CDR1 and CDR2: GTSNPN, SVGIG (reference sequence). CDR3 length equals 13 residues. The CDR3 nucleotides are TGTGCCTGGAATCCCCGGAGGTCTAATGAGCAGTTCTTC. This sequence encodes CAWNPRRSNEQFF.

V usage is TRBV6-2 or TRBV6-3 and J usage is TRBJ1-5; TRBD1 matches at 7 bases. Germline CDR1 MNHEY, CDR2 SVGEGT. With V trimmed by 4 bases and J by 5 bases, 11 bases remained unmatched. The CDR3 length is 16 residues. As DNA, the CDR3 is TGTGCCAGCAGTTTCTTCCACAGGGGACCCGATCAGCCCCAGCATTTT. Its protein product is CASSFFHRGPDQPQHF.